This TCR beta chain was documented in a study of T cells in Graves' hyperthyroidism and ophthalmopathy. A few counts support this clonotype. Its specificity is unknown. Overall study findings and caveats: Through a model of 13 V-J features, ophthalmopathy was separated from stable hyperthyroidism. Also found in blood were most expanded thyroid clonotypes above 0.001.

Uncontrolled infection, other autoimmune disease, pregnancy and lactation each barred patients from inclusion. Every diagnosis used clinical symptoms, serum thyroxine and TRAb, thyroid ultrasound and orbital computed tomography. This CDR3 has 14 amino acids. The V and J ends lost 5 bases and 3 bases respectively, with 11 bases between them. Regions amplified from RNA transcripts were the TCR beta CDR3 regions. The primer set for the first-round RT-PCR of the TCR CDR3 was HTBI. Using its own MiXCR run on the multiplex PCR reads, TCRdb lists one record per CDR3 protein. The data hold roughly 500,000 distinct CDR3 sequences, with approximately 48% observed a single time.

The gene calls are TRBV12-3 or TRBV12-4 and TRBJ1-5, with D possibly matching TRBD1 (5 bases). The clonotype was recovered from an adult woman with Graves' disease, either hyperthyroidism or ophthalmopathy (not recorded which). Sequencing was done on a sample of peripheral blood or thyroid tissue (not recorded which). The CDR3 loop is CASSVQGINQPQHF. The CDR3 region has the DNA TGTGCCAGCAGTGTTCAGGGCATCAATCAGCCCCAGCATTTT.